The 25 T cell receptor beta chains below come from one sample, sequenced in a study of OX40 agonist ivuxolimab in advanced cancers. TCRdb's copy holds only in-frame clones and misses some; the assay was immunoSEQ multiplex PCR. The repertoire includes roughly 86,000 clones, roughly 90% of them detected once, and approximately 0.7% sits in the top ten. The sample in question was CD4+ or CD8+ T cells sorted from blood, obtained in a trial of the OX40 agonist ivuxolimab. The receptors come from an adult with an advanced solid tumor such as melanoma, head and neck, liver or kidney cancer.

In nucleotides, the CDR3 is TGTGCCAGCAGGGTAGACAGGGACGACGAGCAGTACTTC. It specifies CASRVDRDDEQYF. The chain joins TRBV21-1 to TRBJ2-7; the listed D gene, TRBD1, was not tested against the DNA. TRBV21-1 corresponds to a pseudogene. The CDR3 runs 13 residues.

The chain combines TRBV2 with TRBJ1-1; D not certain. This CDR3 spans 14 amino acids. Looked up from germline, CDR1 is SNHLY and CDR2 is FYNNEI. The V end lost 4 bases, the J end lost 0 bases, and 9 bases lay between the germline ends. CDR3: CASSARSLNTEAFF. In DNA form, the CDR3 reads TGTGCCAGCAGTGCAAGGTCTCTGAACACTGAAGCTTTCTTT.

The chain links TRBV5-1 to TRBJ2-7; D possibly matches TRBD1 or TRBD2 (6 bases each). The CDR3 runs 14 residues. V was shortened by 4 bases and J by 6 bases, with 17 bases between the two germline ends. The germline V gene encodes CDR1 SGHRS and CDR2 YFSETQ. The CDR3 spells CASSQEGVLAEQYF. The CDR3 DNA reads TGCGCCAGCAGCCAGGAGGGGGTTCTCGCCGAGCAGTACTTC.

The V gene is TRBV28, the J gene TRBJ2-7, with D uncertain. V lost 3 bases, J lost 2 bases, and 11 bases lay in between. CDR3 length: 14 residues. Germline assignment: CDR1 MDHEN and CDR2 SYDVKM. CDR3 amino acids: CASSFQGMTYEQYF. DNA of the CDR3: TGTGCCAGCAGTTTTCAAGGGATGACCTACGAGCAGTACTTC.

The V and J genes are TRBV15 and TRBJ2-5, with D tentatively TRBD1 (6 bases). Trimming removed 3 bases from V and 3 bases from J, with 11 bases in between. The germline V gene encodes CDR1 LNHNV and CDR2 YYDKDF (reference sequence). This CDR3 has 14 residues. CDR3 region: CATSRGQIKETQYF. Written as DNA, the CDR3 is TGTGCCACCAGCAGGGGACAAATAAAAGAGACCCAGTACTTC.

The rearrangement links TRBV11-2 to TRBJ2-7; the D call may be TRBD1 or TRBD2 (6 bases each). V lost 5 bases and J lost 5, with 19 bases in between. Germline values: CDR1 SGHAT, CDR2 FQNNGV. The CDR3 extends over 15 amino acids. CDR3 coding DNA: TGTGCCAGCAGCGGCTTTAGGGGGGCCGCCCACGAGCAGTACTTC. This sequence encodes CASSGFRGAAHEQYF.

The rearrangement joins TRBV18 to TRBJ2-2, with D possibly being TRBD1 (5 bases). The CDR3 has 14 residues. V was shortened by 5 bases and J by 0 bases, with 7 bases between the two germline ends. Germline V lookup: CDR1 KGHSH, CDR2 LQKENI. The CDR3 is CASSTRANTGELFF. The CDR3 DNA follows: TGTGCCAGCTCAACCAGGGCGAACACCGGGGAGCTGTTTTTT. Variable domain in full (rest from reference TRBV18 and TRBJ2-2): NAGVMQNPRHLVRRRGQEARLRCSPMKGHSHVYWYRQLPEEGLKFMVYLQKENIIDESGMPKERFSAEFPKEGPSILRIQQVVRGDSAAYFCASSTRANTGELFFGEGSRLTVL.

The gene calls are TRBV18 and TRBJ2-3; D not resolved. The CDR3 extends over 13 amino acids. V was shortened by 3 bases and J by 6 bases, with 10 bases between the two germline ends. CDR1 is KGHSH and CDR2 is LQKENI in the germline V gene. The CDR3 loop reads CASSPGTLDTQYF. For the CDR3, the DNA is TGTGCCAGCTCACCTGGTACACTCGATACGCAGTATTTT.

The chain recombines TRBV7-9 with TRBJ2-1, with D unclear. Trimming pared 1 base from V and 15 bases from J, leaving 19 bases between. The germline gives CDR1 SEHNR, CDR2 FQNEAQ (reference sequence). The CDR3 consists of 14 residues. The CDR3 loop reads CASSLGGNREVRFF. The CDR3 nucleotides read TGTGCCAGCAGCTTAGGAGGTAACAGAGAAGTGCGGTTCTTC.

The chain uses TRBV7-9 and TRBJ2-5, with 14 bases lining up with TRBD2. Germline assignment: CDR1 SEHNR and CDR2 FQNEAQ (reference sequence). V shed 7 bases, J shed 4 bases, and the junction held 8 bases outside the gene matches. The CDR3 consists of 16 residues. The chain's CDR3 is CASTLTSGRGGETQYF. Written as DNA, the CDR3 is TGTGCCAGCACCCTGACTAGCGGGAGGGGAGGAGAGACCCAGTACTTC.

The chain has TRBV6-5 and TRBJ2-1; 12 nucleotides line up with TRBD1. The CDR3 consists of 16 residues. Germline trimming cut 2 bases from V and 9 bases from J; bases unmatched to any gene: 8. Germline V gene data show CDR1 as MNHEY and CDR2 as SVGAGI. CDR3 in DNA: TGTGCCAGCAGTTACGAAGGGACAGGGGGCACCGGTGAGCAGTTCTTC. Translating gives CASSYEGTGGTGEQFF.

This clone was recorded only once. The chain recombines TRBV7-2 with TRBJ2-2; 14 bases are a match to TRBD2. The length of the CDR3 is 16 residues. Trimming removed 5 bases from V and 8 bases from J; junction bases left unmatched: 7. In germline, CDR1 is SGHTA, CDR2 FQGNSA. DNA of the CDR3: TGTGCCAGCAGCGAGGGACTAGCGGGAGTACGGGGGGAGCTGTTTTTT. Translation: CASSEGLAGVRGELFF. The full variable domain, with the rest looked up from reference TRBV7-2 and TRBJ2-2, is GAGVSQSPSNKVTEKGKDVELRCDPISGHTALYWYRQSLGQGLEFLIYFQGNSAPDKSGLPSDRFSAERTGGSVSTLTIQRTQQEDSAVYLCASSEGLAGVRGELFFGEGSRLTVL.

The V and J genes are TRBV6-1 and TRBJ2-7, with a weak D call TRBD1 (6 bases). Trimming stripped 4 bases from V and 3 bases from J, with 13 bases between. This CDR3 is built from 14 residues. In germline, CDR1 is MNHNS, CDR2 SASEGT. CDR3 region: CASSVTNRDYEQYF. The CDR3 DNA follows: TGTGCCAGCAGTGTTACTAACAGGGACTACGAGCAGTACTTC.

This clone was counted a few times. The V and J genes are TRBV5-6 and TRBJ2-5; a possible D gene is TRBD2 (6 bases). Germline V gene sequence: CDR1 SGHDT, CDR2 YYEEEE. The CDR3 has 12 residues. V was pared by 5 bases and J by 4 bases, with 9 bases between. The CDR3 DNA sequence: TGTGCCAGCAGAAGGGAGGCAGAGACCCAGTACTTC. Amino acid sequence: CASRREAETQYF.

The V and J genes are TRBV15 and TRBJ2-2; TRBD2 matches 9 bases. Per the germline V gene, CDR1 is LNHNV and CDR2 is YYDKDF (reference sequence). V lost 1 base, J lost 1 base, and 10 bases stayed unmatched. The CDR3 has 19 residues. The CDR3 bases are TGTGCCACCAGCAGAGCGACGCTAGCGGGATTTAGGAACACCGGGGAGCTGTTTTTT. Protein: CATSRATLAGFRNTGELFF. Drawing the rest from reference TRBV15 and TRBJ2-2, the complete variable domain is DAMVIQNPRYQVTQFGKPVTLSCSQTLNHNVMYWYQQKSSQAPKLLFHYYDKDFNNEADTPDNFQSRRPNTSFCFLDIRSPGLGDTAMYLCATSRATLAGFRNTGELFFGEGSRLTVL.

The chain has TRBV28 and TRBJ2-3; tentatively, D is TRBD2 (6 bases). Deletions cut 7 bases from V and 3 bases from J, with 11 bases between. CDR3 length: 13 residues. The germline V gene encodes CDR1 MDHEN and CDR2 SYDVKM. CDR3 residues: CASTGEQTDTQYF. CDR3 nucleotides: TGTGCCAGCACGGGGGAACAAACAGATACGCAGTATTTT.

This clone was found a few times. The rearrangement joins TRBV30 to TRBJ2-7; 7 bases align to TRBD1. V shed 3 bases and J 1 base; nucleotides not matched to a gene: 6. In germline, CDR1 is GTSNPN, CDR2 SVGIG (reference sequence). The CDR3 totals 14 residues. The CDR3 loop is CAWSRDRGSYEQYF. In DNA, the CDR3 is TGTGCCTGGAGCCGGGACAGAGGATCCTACGAGCAGTACTTC.

The chain is built from TRBV4-2 and TRBJ2-1; TRBD2 agrees at 8 bases. Trimming removed 3 bases from V and 4 bases from J; junction bases left unmatched: 14. This CDR3 has 18 amino acids. CDR1 and CDR2 (germline): LGHNA, YNFKEQ. CDR3 DNA: TGTGCCAGCAGCCACGGGGGACGGACTAGCTTGGGGTACAATGAGCAGTTCTTC. Translation: CASSHGGRTSLGYNEQFF.

V gene TRBV19 combines with J gene TRBJ2-2; no clear D gene. Trimming pared 5 bases from V and 5 bases from J, leaving 15 bases between. CDR3 length: 15 amino acids. From germline, CDR1 is LNHDA and CDR2 SQIVND (reference sequence). Here the CDR3 DNA reads TGTGCCAGTAGTTCCCGGGCCGCAACAACCGGGGAGCTGTTTTTT. Translation: CASSSRAATTGELFF.

Only one count was recorded for this clone. The chain couples TRBV11-3 to TRBJ2-5, with TRBD1 matching 10 bases. V gave up 5 bases and J gave up 4 bases; unmatched junction bases: 4. CDR1 is SGHNT, CDR2 YENEEA, per germline. The CDR3 sequence is 14 residues long. The CDR3 sequence is CASSRGTGVETQYF. CDR3 sequence (DNA): TGTGCCAGCAGCCGCGGGACAGGGGTAGAGACCCAGTACTTC.

The rearrangement links TRBV30 to TRBJ1-5; possible D gene TRBD1, 5 bases. The V end was cut by 3 bases, the J end by 4 bases, with 13 bases between. CDR1 is GTSNPN, CDR2 SVGIG, per germline (reference sequence). CDR3 length equals 14 residues. The CDR3 nucleotides read TGTGCCTGGAGCTTATCGCAGGGAAATCAGCCCCAGCATTTT. Its protein product is CAWSLSQGNQPQHF.

The gene calls are TRBV27 and TRBJ2-1; 8 bases agree with TRBD2. Losses at the gene ends were 1 base for V and 0 bases for J; bases not matched to a gene: 8. This CDR3 is built from 18 residues. Germline CDR1 is MNHEY and CDR2 is SMNVEV (reference sequence). The CDR3 DNA reads as TGTGCCAGCAGTTTATTAGCTAGCGGGCCCAACTCCTACAATGAGCAGTTCTTC. Translating it yields CASSLLASGPNSYNEQFF.

This chain links TRBV6-9 with TRBJ2-5; no reliable D call. There are 12 residues in the CDR3. V shed 2 bases and J shed 2 bases, with 3 bases lying between them. CDR1 and CDR2 (germline): MNHGY, SVAAGI. CDR3 region: CASSYGQETQYF. The CDR3 DNA reads TGTGCCAGCAGTTATGGACAAGAGACCCAGTACTTC.

The chain carries TRBV7-2 and TRBJ2-7; D remains unclear. V shed 5 bases and J shed 0 bases, with 11 bases lying between them. CDR1 is SGHTA and CDR2 is FQGNSA in the germline V gene. CDR3 size: 14 residues. The CDR3 here is CASSPVMVSYEQYF. The CDR3 region has the DNA TGTGCCAGCAGCCCCGTAATGGTCTCCTACGAGCAGTACTTC.

This clone was seen a few times. The CDR3 nucleotides are TGCGCCAGCAGCCTGAGCAGGGAAGACTATGGCTACACCTTC. Encoded protein: CASSLSREDYGYTF. The V and J genes are TRBV4-3 and TRBJ1-2, with TRBD1 as a possible D gene (5 bases). Germline CDR1 and CDR2: LGHNA and YSLEER. CDR3 size: 14 residues. The V gene lost 4 bases and the J gene lost 3 bases, with 12 bases spanning the gap.